This TCR beta chain was recovered during a study of tumor and adjacent non-tumor tissue in lung cancer. Study background: Around 4.4 million productive TCRbeta reads were obtained per sample on average. General study findings and limits: Compared with tumor, normal lung showed significantly lower TCR diversity. Tumor TCR diversity, when higher, was linked to shorter survival. In normal lung, the top 100 clones were significantly more dominant than in tumor.

CDR1 is SGHAT, CDR2 FQNNGV, per germline. The CDR3 sequence is 15 residues long. A modified ARM-PCR protocol with three rounds of nested PCR amplified TCRbeta. A single record per CDR3 protein comes from TCRdb applying MiXCR to the multiplex PCR reads. The profile covers tens of thousands of distinct CDR3 sequences, with around 74% appearing a single time and roughly 12% taken by the ten largest. Concerning this clonotype: Its specificity is unknown.

This sample's RNA came from whole unsorted tissue. The sample comprised lung tumor tissue. This TCR was recovered from a woman aged 45-65 years with non-small cell lung cancer. This rearrangement joins TRBV11-2 to TRBJ1-1; tentative D call: TRBD1 (6 bases). CDR3: CLSRPWRGRNTEAFF. The CDR3 nucleotides are TGTCTCAGCAGGCCCTGGAGGGGGAGGAACACTGAAGCTTTCTTT.